One sample yielded the 12 T cell receptor beta chains listed below, sequenced in a study of beta chain features in type 1 diabetes. TCRB transcripts that were expressed got sequenced, as all of the isolated RNA had been reverse transcribed. Assay used: immunoSEQ multiplex PCR; TCRdb lists only in-frame clones, some missing. Of some 240,000 clones in the sample, 16% were seen once. These TCRs are of unknown antigen specificity. Whole-study results and caveats: A moderate, significant TCRB CDR3 shortening appeared in type 1 diabetes across four CD4+ subsets.

Source material: naive CD4+ T cells from blood. These receptors were taken from a man aged 25 to 45 with type 1 diabetes.

The rearrangement links TRBV29-1 to TRBJ2-3, with D maybe TRBD1 (6 bases). This CDR3 is built from 15 residues. V shed 4 bases and J shed 2 bases, with 16 bases lying between them. Looked up from germline, CDR1 is SQVTM and CDR2 is ANQGSEA. CDR3 protein: CSVARTASNTDTQYF. The CDR3 DNA sequence: TGCAGCGTTGCCCGGACAGCGTCCAACACAGATACGCAGTATTTT.

This chain connects TRBV29-1 to TRBJ1-4; D gene unclear. The V end lost 5 bases, the J end lost 5 bases, and 9 bases lay between the germline ends. The CDR3 covers 12 residues. Germline V CDR1 and CDR2: SQVTM, ANQGSEA. CDR3 residues: CSVRWPNEKLFF. The CDR3 nucleotides are TGCAGCGTTAGATGGCCGAATGAAAAACTGTTTTTT.

V gene TRBV15 combines with J gene TRBJ2-7; 7 bases line up with TRBD2. Germline V gene data show CDR1 as LNHNV and CDR2 as YYDKDF (reference sequence). V shed 3 bases and J 0 bases; nucleotides not matched to a gene: 2. CDR3 length: 14 residues. The CDR3 sequence is CATSSGGSSYEQYF. CDR3 nucleotide sequence: TGTGCCACCAGCAGCGGCGGGAGCTCCTACGAGCAGTACTTC.

The V gene is TRBV7-2, the J gene TRBJ2-1; 8 nucleotides agree with TRBD2. This CDR3 region has 16 residues. The germline V gene has CDR1 SGHTA and CDR2 FQGNSA. V was clipped by 1 base and J by 7 bases; unmatched bases: 9. The CDR3 coding sequence is TGTGCCAGCAGCTTAGTAGGGGGGACTAGTCCAAATGAGCAGTTCTTC. Protein product: CASSLVGGTSPNEQFF.

This clone was observed a single time. This chain connects TRBV4-1 to TRBJ2-7; perhaps D is TRBD1 or TRBD2 (5 bases each). V lost 0 bases and J 4 bases, leaving 19 bases between the germline ends. Germline V gene data show CDR1 as MGHRA and CDR2 as YSYEKL. This CDR3 has 17 residues. CDR3 loop: CASSQERRVGGSYEQYF. In DNA form, the CDR3 reads TGCGCCAGCAGCCAAGAGAGGAGAGTTGGGGGATCTTACGAGCAGTACTTC.

Turning to this clone: Other DNA sequences in the sample encode the same CDR3. The rearrangement uses TRBV29-1 and TRBJ1-2; D uncertain. Germline CDR1 reads SQVTM; CDR2 reads ANQGSEA. The CDR3 spans 10 residues. V shed 3 bases and J shed 8 bases, with 7 bases lying between them. This CDR3 reads CSVDRDGYTF. The CDR3, as DNA: TGCAGCGTTGATCGTGACGGCTACACCTTC.

The chain links TRBV27 to TRBJ2-1; the match to TRBD2 covers 9 bases. The germline CDR1 and CDR2 sequences are MNHEY and SMNVEV (reference sequence). V lost 4 bases, J lost 5 bases, and 6 bases stayed unmatched. This CDR3 contains 15 residues. The CDR3 DNA reads as TGTGCCAGCAGTTCACCGGGACTAGCTAACAATGAGCAGTTCTTC. Its protein is CASSSPGLANNEQFF.

The rearrangement links TRBV4-1 to TRBJ2-5; possible D gene TRBD2, 5 bases. Germline CDR1 is MGHRA and CDR2 is YSYEKL. CDR3 size: 17 residues. The ends were cut back, 0 bases at V and 4 bases at J, with 18 bases in the middle. The CDR3 loop reads CASSQEGSGGLRETQYF. The CDR3 bases are TGCGCCAGCAGCCAAGAGGGGAGCGGTGGATTAAGAGAGACCCAGTACTTC.

V and J are TRBV5-1 and TRBJ1-2; a possible D gene is TRBD1 (6 bases). CDR1 SGHRS and CDR2 YFSETQ come from the germline V gene. Trimming stripped 1 base from V and 1 base from J, with 11 bases between. The CDR3 totals 15 residues. CDR3 coding DNA: TGCGCCAGCAGCTTGTTCAGGGGCCTTAACTATGGCTACACCTTC. Translation gives CASSLFRGLNYGYTF.

The chain recombines TRBV7-9 with TRBJ2-1; 16 positions match TRBD2. Germline values: CDR1 SEHNR, CDR2 FQNEAQ (reference sequence). The CDR3 loop spans 18 amino acids. J gave up 6 bases and V 5 bases, and 10 bases lay outside the gene matches. CDR3 sequence reads: CASSPQGLAGGTRNEQFF. The CDR3 nucleotides read TGTGCCAGCAGCCCCCAGGGACTAGCGGGAGGGACCCGCAATGAGCAGTTCTTC.

A few counts support this clone. This chain links TRBV5-4 with TRBJ2-4; D gene uncertain. The germline V gene has CDR1 SGHNT and CDR2 YYREEE (reference sequence). This CDR3 contains 16 residues. Between the trimmed V and J ends, which lost 0 bases and 1 base, there was a span of 11 bases. The CDR3 here is CASSLEALGAKNIQYF. The CDR3, as DNA: TGTGCCAGCAGCTTGGAGGCTTTAGGTGCCAAAAACATTCAGTACTTC.

This chain connects TRBV7-3 to TRBJ2-7; 8 bases map to TRBD2. This CDR3 spans 14 amino acids. Germline CDR1 and CDR2: SGHTA and FQGTGA. The J segment lost 3 bases and the V segment lost 0 bases, leaving 1 base of the junction unmatched. CDR3 DNA: TGTGCCAGCAGCTTAACCAGCGGGAGCTACGAGCAGTACTTC. Its translation is CASSLTSGSYEQYF.